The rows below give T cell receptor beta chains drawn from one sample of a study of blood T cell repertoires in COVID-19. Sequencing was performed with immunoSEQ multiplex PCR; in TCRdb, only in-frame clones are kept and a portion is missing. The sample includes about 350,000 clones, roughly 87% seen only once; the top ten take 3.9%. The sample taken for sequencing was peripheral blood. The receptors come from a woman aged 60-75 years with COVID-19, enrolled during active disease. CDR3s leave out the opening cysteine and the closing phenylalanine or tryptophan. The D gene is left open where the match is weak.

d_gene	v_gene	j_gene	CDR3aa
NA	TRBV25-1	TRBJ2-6	ASSESWRTGANVLT
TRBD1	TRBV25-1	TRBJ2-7	ASSAPASGGSFGEQY
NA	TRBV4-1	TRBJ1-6	ASSQPDSSSYNSPLH
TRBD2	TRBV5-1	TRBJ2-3	ASSAGLAGPTDTQY
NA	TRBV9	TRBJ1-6	ASSSAGGTNSPLH
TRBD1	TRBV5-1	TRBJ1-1	ASSSQGGTLNTEAF
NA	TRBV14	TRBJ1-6	ASSQDYYNSPLH
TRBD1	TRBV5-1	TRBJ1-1	ASSPGTGVVVGAF
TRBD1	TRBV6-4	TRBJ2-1	ASSEDRGPPYNEQF
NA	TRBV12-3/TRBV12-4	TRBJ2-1	ASSKLANEQF
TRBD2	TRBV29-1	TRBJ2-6	SVEGGDSGANVLT
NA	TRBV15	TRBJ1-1	ATSRVGSFNAEAF
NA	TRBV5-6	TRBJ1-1	ASSLDGQSEAF
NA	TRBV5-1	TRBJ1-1	ASSFSGVGAEAF
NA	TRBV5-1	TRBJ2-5	ASKFGGGVETQY
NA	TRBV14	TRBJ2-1	ASSLDIRQSSYNEQF
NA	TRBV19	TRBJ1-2	ASSLRQGNNYGYT
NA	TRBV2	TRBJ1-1	ASIYRGGTEAF
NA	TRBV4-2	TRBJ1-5	ASSQDGWEASPQH
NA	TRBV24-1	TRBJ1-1	ATSDREGEAF
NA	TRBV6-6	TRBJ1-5	ASTISGGQPQH
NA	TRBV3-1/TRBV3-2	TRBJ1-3	ASSQLSRVFSGNTIY
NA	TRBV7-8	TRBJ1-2	ASSSPNRANYGYT
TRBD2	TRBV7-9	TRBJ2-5	ASSLPGLAGAYQETQY
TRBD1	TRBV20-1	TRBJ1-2	SASSQGTLSYYGYT
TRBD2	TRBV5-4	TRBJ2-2	ASSLPLAGVTGELF
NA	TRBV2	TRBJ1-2	ASSEQGNYGYT